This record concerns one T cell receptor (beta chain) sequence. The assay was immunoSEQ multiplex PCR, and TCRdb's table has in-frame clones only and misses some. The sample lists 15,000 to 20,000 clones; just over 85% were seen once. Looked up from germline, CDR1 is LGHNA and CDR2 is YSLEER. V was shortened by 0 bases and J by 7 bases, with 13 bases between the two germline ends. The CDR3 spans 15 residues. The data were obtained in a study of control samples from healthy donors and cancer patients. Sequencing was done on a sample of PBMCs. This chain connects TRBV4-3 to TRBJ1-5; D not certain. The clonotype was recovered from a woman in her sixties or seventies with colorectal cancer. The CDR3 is CASSQEIGSAQPQHF. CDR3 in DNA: TGCGCCAGCAGCCAAGAAATAGGGTCGGCACAGCCCCAGCATTTT.